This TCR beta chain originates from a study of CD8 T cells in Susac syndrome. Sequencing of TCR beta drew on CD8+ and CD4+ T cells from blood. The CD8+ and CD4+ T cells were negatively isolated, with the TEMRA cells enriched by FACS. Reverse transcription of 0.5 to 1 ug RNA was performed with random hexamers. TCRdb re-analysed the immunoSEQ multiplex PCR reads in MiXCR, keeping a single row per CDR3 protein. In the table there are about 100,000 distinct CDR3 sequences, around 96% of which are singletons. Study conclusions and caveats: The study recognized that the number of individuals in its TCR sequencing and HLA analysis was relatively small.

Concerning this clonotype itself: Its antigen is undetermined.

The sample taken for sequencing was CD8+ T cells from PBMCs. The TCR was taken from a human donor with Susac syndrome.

Here the CDR3 DNA reads TGTGCCACCAGCATCCGGGACAGGGCTGCCGAGCAGTACTTC. It translates to CATSIRDRAAEQYF. The chain recombines TRBV15 with TRBJ2-7; 9 nucleotides align to TRBD1. After removal of 4 bases from V and 6 bases from J, the junction contained 7 bases not matched to a gene. The CDR3 runs 14 residues. Germline CDR1 reads LNHNV; CDR2 reads YYDKDF (reference sequence).